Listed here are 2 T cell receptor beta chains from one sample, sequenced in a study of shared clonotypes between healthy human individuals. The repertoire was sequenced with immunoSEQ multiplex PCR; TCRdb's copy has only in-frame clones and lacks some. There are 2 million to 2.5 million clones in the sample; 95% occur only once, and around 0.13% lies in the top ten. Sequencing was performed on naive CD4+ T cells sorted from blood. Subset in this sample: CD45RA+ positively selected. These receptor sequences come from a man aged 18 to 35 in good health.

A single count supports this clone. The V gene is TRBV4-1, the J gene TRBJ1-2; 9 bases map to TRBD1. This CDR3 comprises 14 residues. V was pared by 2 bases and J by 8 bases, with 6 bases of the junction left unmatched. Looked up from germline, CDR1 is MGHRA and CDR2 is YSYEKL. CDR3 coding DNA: TGCGCCAGCAGCCAACCGGGACAGGGTCGCGGCTACACCTTC. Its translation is CASSQPGQGRGYTF.

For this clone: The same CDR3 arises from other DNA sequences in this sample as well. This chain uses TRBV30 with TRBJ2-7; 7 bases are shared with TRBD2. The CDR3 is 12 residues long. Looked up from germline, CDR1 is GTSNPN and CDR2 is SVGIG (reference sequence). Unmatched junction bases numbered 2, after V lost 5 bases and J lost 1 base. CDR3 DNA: TGTGCCTGGGGCGGGGGTTCCTACGAGCAGTACTTC. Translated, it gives CAWGGGSYEQYF.